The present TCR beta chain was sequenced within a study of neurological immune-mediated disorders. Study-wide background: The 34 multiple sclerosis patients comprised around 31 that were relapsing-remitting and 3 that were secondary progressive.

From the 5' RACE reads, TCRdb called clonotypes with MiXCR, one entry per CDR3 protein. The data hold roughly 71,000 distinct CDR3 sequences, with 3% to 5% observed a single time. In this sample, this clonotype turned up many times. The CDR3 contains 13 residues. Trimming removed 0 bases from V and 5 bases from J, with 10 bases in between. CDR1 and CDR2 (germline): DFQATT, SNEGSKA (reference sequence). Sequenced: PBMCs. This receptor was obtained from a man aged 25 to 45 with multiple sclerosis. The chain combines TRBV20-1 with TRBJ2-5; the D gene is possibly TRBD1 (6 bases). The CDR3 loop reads CSARDSGAETQYF. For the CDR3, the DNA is TGCAGTGCTAGAGATTCAGGGGCCGAGACCCAGTACTTC.